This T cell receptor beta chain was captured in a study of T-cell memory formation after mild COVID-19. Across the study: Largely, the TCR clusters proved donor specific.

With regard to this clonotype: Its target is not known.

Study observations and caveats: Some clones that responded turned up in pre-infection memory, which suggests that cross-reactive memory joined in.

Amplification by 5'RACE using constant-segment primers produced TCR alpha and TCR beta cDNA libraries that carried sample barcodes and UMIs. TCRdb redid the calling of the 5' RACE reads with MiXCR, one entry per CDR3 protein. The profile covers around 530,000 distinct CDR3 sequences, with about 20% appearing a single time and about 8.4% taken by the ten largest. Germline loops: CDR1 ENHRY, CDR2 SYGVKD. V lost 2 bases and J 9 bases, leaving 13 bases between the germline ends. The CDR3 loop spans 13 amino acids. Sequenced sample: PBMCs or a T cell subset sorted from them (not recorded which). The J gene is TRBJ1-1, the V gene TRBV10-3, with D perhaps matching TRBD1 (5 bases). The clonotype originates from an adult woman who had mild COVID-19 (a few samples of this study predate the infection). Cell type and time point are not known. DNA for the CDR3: TGTGCCATCAGTGAGGTCTCAGAGGGGCAAGCTTTCTTT. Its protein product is CAISEVSEGQAFF.